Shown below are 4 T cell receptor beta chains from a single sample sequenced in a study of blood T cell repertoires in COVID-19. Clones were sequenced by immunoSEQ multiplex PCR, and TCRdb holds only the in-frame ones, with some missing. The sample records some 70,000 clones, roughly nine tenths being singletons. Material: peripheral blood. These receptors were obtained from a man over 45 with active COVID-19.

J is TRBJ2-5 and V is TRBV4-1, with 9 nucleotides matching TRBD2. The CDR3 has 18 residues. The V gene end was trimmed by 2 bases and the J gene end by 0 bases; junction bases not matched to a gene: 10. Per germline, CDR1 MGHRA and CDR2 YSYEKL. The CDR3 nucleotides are TGCGCCAGCAGCCAAACCCTTGGGGCTAGCGGGGACCAAGAGACCCAGTACTTC. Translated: CASSQTLGASGDQETQYF.

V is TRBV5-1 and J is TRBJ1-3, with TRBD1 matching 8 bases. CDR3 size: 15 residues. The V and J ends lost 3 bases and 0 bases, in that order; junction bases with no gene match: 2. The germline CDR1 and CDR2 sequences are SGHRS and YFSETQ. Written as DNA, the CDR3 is TGCGCCAGCAGCTGGCAGGGGGCCTCTGGAAACACCATATATTTT. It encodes CASSWQGASGNTIYF.

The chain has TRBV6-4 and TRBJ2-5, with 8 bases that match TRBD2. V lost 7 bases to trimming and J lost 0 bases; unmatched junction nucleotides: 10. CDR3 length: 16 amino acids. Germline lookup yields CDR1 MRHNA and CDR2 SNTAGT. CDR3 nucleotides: TGTGCCAGCAATCCACTTCGCGGGGGGTACCAAGAGACCCAGTACTTC. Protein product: CASNPLRGGYQETQYF.

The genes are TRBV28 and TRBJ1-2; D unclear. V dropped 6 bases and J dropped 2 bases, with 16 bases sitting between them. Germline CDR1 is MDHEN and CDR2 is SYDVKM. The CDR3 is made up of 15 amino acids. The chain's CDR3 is CASSLVHLKNYGYTF. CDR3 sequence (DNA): TGTGCCAGCAGCTTGGTACACCTTAAGAACTATGGCTACACCTTC.